This T cell receptor (beta chain) came from a study of blood T cell repertoires in COVID-19. On the study more broadly: Italy, Spain and the United States were the sources of the convalescent and acute COVID-19 samples. Sources were T cells, B-cell-depleted T cells, or PBMCs; the material itself was cDNA or gDNA.

V lost 1 base to trimming and J lost 2 bases, with 5 bases between them. The CDR3 sequence is 13 residues long. Germline values: CDR1 LGHNA, CDR2 YSLEER. Authors' analysis steps: By means of reference gene primer amplification, nucleated cell counts were estimated. Libraries were prepared by immunoSEQ multiplex PCR; TCRdb keeps only in-frame clonotypes and omits some of them. D and trimming were read from the DNA, whereas the V and J calls and clone size are those reported in that table. Among more than 200,000 clones, around nine tenths were seen once, and the ten largest hold over 1.5%. Specimen: peripheral blood. The chain recombines TRBV4-3 with TRBJ2-5; D is ambiguous. The clonotype originates from a man aged 25 to 40 with active or convalescent COVID-19. The CDR3 is CASSQGRQETQYF. CDR3 sequence (DNA): TGCGCCAGCAGCCAAGGCAGGCAAGAGACCCAGTACTTC.